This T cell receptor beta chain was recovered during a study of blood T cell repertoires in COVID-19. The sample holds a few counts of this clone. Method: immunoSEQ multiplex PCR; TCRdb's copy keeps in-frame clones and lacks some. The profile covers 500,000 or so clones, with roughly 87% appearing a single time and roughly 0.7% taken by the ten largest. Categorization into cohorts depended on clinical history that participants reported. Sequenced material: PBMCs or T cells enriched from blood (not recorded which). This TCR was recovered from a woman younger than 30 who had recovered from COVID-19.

DNA for the CDR3: TGTGCCAGCAGTGTGGATGGGGAGAACTATGGCTACACCTTC. Amino acids: CASSVDGENYGYTF. The chain is built from TRBV2 and TRBJ1-2; D uncertain. The CDR3 runs to 14 residues. Trimming left V 4 bases short and J 2 bases short, with 11 bases between. Germline-derived CDR1 and CDR2 are SNHLY and FYNNEI.